A single sample gave rise to the 20 T cell receptor beta chains below, sequenced in a study of T cell responses to AZD1222 COVID-19 vaccine. Clones were sequenced by immunoSEQ multiplex PCR, and TCRdb holds only the in-frame ones, with some missing. The sample holds around 150,000 clones, just under 95% seen once. The sequencing here drew on peripheral blood, taken on day 0 of AZD1222 vaccination. The receptors stem from an adult in good health.

V and J are TRBV24-1 and TRBJ1-6, with no clear D. The CDR3 runs 13 residues. Trimming removed 5 bases at V and 10 bases at J, with 11 bases between. The germline CDR1 and CDR2 sequences are KGHDR and SFDVKD. CDR3 DNA: TGTGCCACCAGTGCCTACAGTGGCTCACCCCTCCACTTT. Protein product: CATSAYSGSPLHF.

V gene TRBV10-3 combines with J gene TRBJ1-4, with D perhaps matching TRBD1 (5 bases). Germline-derived CDR1 and CDR2 are ENHRY and SYGVKD. CDR3 length equals 13 residues. Trimming removed 4 bases at V and 7 bases at J, with 10 bases between. The CDR3: CAISAWGTEKLFF. The CDR3, as DNA: TGTGCCATCAGTGCTTGGGGCACTGAAAAACTGTTTTTT.

The V and J genes are TRBV18 and TRBJ2-7, with 8 bases identical to TRBD1. From germline, CDR1 is KGHSH and CDR2 LQKENI. The trim removed 5 bases at V and 5 bases at J, leaving 14 bases unmatched. The CDR3 consists of 16 residues. The CDR3 sequence is CASSSPSQGGKNEQYF. The CDR3 bases are TGTGCCAGCTCATCCCCCTCACAGGGGGGTAAAAACGAGCAGTACTTC.

This chain uses TRBV5-1 with TRBJ2-7; 10 positions match TRBD1. Germline V CDR1 and CDR2: SGHRS, YFSETQ. J gave up 2 bases and V 3 bases, and 2 bases lay outside the gene matches. The CDR3 runs to 14 residues. In DNA, the CDR3 is TGCGCCAGCAGCTCGGACAGGGGGGCCTACGAGCAGTACTTC. Translated, it gives CASSSDRGAYEQYF. Full variable domain (remainder filled in from reference TRBV5-1 and TRBJ2-7): KAGVTQTPRYLIKTRGQQVTLSCSPISGHRSVSWYQQTPGQGLQFLFEYFSETQRNKGNFPGRFSGRQFSNSRSEMNVSTLELGDSALYLCASSSDRGAYEQYFGPGTRLTVT.

This clone was seen a single time. This rearrangement joins TRBV25-1 to TRBJ1-1, with D maybe TRBD1 (5 bases). Germline CDR1 and CDR2: MGHDK and SYGVNS. Trimming cost V 5 bases and J 8 bases, with 24 bases left between them. The CDR3 is 16 residues long. CDR3 DNA: TGTGCCAGCAGTTCCTATGCGGGGACCGGGAGCCTGGAAGCTTTCTTT. Translation: CASSSYAGTGSLEAFF.

The chain links TRBV2 to TRBJ1-6; 7 positions agree with TRBD1. Germline V CDR1 and CDR2: SNHLY, FYNNEI. The CDR3 extends over 14 amino acids. The ends lost 6 bases at V and 10 bases at J; junction bases unmatched: 9. This CDR3 is CASRNRGRGSPLHF. Here the CDR3 DNA reads TGTGCCAGCAGAAACAGGGGAAGAGGATCACCCCTCCACTTT.

The V and J genes are TRBV6-4 and TRBJ2-7; 12 bases are a match to TRBD2. V shed 0 bases, J shed 6 bases, and the junction held 3 bases outside the gene matches. The CDR3 extends over 15 amino acids. Germline V CDR1 and CDR2: MRHNA, SNTAGT. The CDR3 DNA reads TGTGCCAGCAGTGACTCGAGGACTAGCGGGATCGAGCAGTACTTC. Amino acid sequence: CASSDSRTSGIEQYF.

As regards this clone: One junction end does not reproduce the germline sequence, and a read error may be involved. The V gene is TRBV7-7, the J gene TRBJ2-5; 12 bases map to TRBD2. The CDR3 contains 15 residues. Germline assignment: CDR1 SSHAT and CDR2 FNYEAQ (reference sequence). In DNA, the CDR3 is TGTGCTAGCAGCCCGAGACTAGCGGGAGTGGAGACCCAGTACTTC. It specifies CASSPRLAGVETQYF.

The chain uses TRBV5-4 and TRBJ1-1; unclear D gene. CDR1 is SGHNT, CDR2 YYREEE, per germline (reference sequence). The CDR3 spans 12 residues. Trimming removed 0 bases at V and 7 bases at J, with 7 bases between. The CDR3 coding sequence is TGTGCCAGCAGCTTGGTCGGCAGTGAAGCTTTCTTT. Translated, it gives CASSLVGSEAFF.

The J gene is TRBJ2-1, the V gene TRBV2, with 7 bases identical to TRBD2. The CDR3 loop spans 18 amino acids. V was pared by 0 bases and J by 2 bases, with 10 bases of the junction left unmatched. CDR1 is SNHLY, CDR2 FYNNEI, per germline. The CDR3 loop is CASSEAGGVIDPYNEQFF. In DNA, the CDR3 is TGTGCCAGCAGTGAAGCGGGGGGGGTAATAGATCCCTACAATGAGCAGTTCTTC.

This chain connects TRBV7-9 to TRBJ1-4; TRBD1 is a possible D gene (5 bases). CDR3 length: 13 amino acids. The germline V and J ends were trimmed by 5 bases and 8 bases, with 12 bases remaining between them. In germline, CDR1 is SEHNR, CDR2 FQNEAQ (reference sequence). The CDR3 bases are TGTGCCAGCAGCGGGACCGGAGGAGAAAAACTGTTTTTT. Encoded protein: CASSGTGGEKLFF.

This chain connects TRBV7-6 to TRBJ1-1, with TRBD1 as a possible D gene (6 bases). Trimming pared 0 bases from V and 1 base from J, leaving 18 bases between. Germline values: CDR1 SGHVS, CDR2 FNYEAQ. This CDR3 has 18 amino acids. The chain's CDR3 is CASSLAVRISGQNTEAFF. CDR3 nucleotide sequence: TGTGCCAGCAGCTTAGCCGTTCGGATCTCGGGACAGAACACTGAAGCTTTCTTT.

The chain uses TRBV5-1 and TRBJ1-6; D ambiguous. V was cut by 4 bases and J by 7 bases, with 15 bases left in between. CDR3 length equals 15 residues. The germline gives CDR1 SGHRS, CDR2 YFSETQ. The CDR3 sequence: CASSLIIIPNSPLHF. DNA for the CDR3: TGCGCCAGCAGCCTGATCATTATCCCCAATTCACCCCTCCACTTT.

The gene calls are TRBV4-1 and TRBJ1-2, with TRBD1 identical over 8 bases. J was trimmed by 2 bases and V by 2 bases; bases with no gene match: 1. Germline V gene data show CDR1 as MGHRA and CDR2 as YSYEKL. The CDR3 totals 14 residues. The CDR3 DNA is TGCGCCAGCAGCCAAAGGACAGGGAACTATGGCTACACCTTC. It encodes CASSQRTGNYGYTF.

The chain carries TRBV5-6 and TRBJ2-3; the D is unclear. Trimming stripped 1 base from V and 7 bases from J, with 10 bases between. The CDR3 sequence is 13 residues long. Germline V gene data show CDR1 as SGHDT and CDR2 as YYEEEE. This chain's CDR3 is CASSLIRIHTQYF. CDR3 nucleotides: TGTGCCAGCAGCTTGATACGCATTCATACGCAGTATTTT. The variable domain in full, with the rest retrieved from reference TRBV5-6 and TRBJ2-3, is DAGVTQSPTHLIKTRGQQVTLRCSPKSGHDTVSWYQQALGQGPQFIFQYYEEEERQRGNFPDRFSGHQFPNYSSELNVNALLLGDSALYLCASSLIRIHTQYFGPGTRLTVL.

The chain carries TRBV4-2 and TRBJ2-2, with TRBD1 matching 7 bases. Germline CDR1 and CDR2: LGHNA and YNFKEQ. The CDR3 consists of 17 residues. Losses at the gene ends were 3 bases for V and 4 bases for J; bases not matched to a gene: 11. The CDR3 is CASSHHRREGATGELFF. The CDR3 DNA reads TGTGCCAGCAGCCATCACCGCCGAGAGGGGGCCACCGGGGAGCTGTTTTTT.

The chain couples TRBV20-1 to TRBJ1-5; 8 nucleotides agree with TRBD1. The germline CDR1 and CDR2 sequences are DFQATT and SNEGSKA (reference sequence). With 3 bases clipped from V and 7 bases from J, the junction kept 8 bases outside the gene matches. The CDR3 covers 14 residues. CDR3 in DNA: TGCAGTGCTAGTGCGGGCCGGGACAGGCAGCCCCAGCATTTT. Translation: CSASAGRDRQPQHF.

The rearrangement uses TRBV6-6 and TRBJ1-2; D not resolved. Germline V gene lookup returns CDR1 MNHNY and CDR2 SVGAGI (reference sequence). Trimming removed 3 bases at V and 4 bases at J, with 12 bases between. The CDR3 totals 14 residues. The CDR3 DNA follows: TGTGCCAGCAGTTATTCGGAGGGAAGCTATGGCTACACCTTC. Amino acid sequence: CASSYSEGSYGYTF.

This chain connects TRBV7-6 to TRBJ2-7; 9 bases agree with TRBD1. Germline CDR1 is SGHVS and CDR2 is FNYEAQ. This CDR3 has 15 amino acids. The V and J ends lost 1 base and 6 bases, in that order; junction bases with no gene match: 7. CDR3 in amino acids: CASSLDPGQGAEQYF. As DNA, the CDR3 is TGTGCCAGCAGCTTAGATCCGGGACAGGGTGCCGAGCAGTACTTC.

The J gene is TRBJ2-5, the V gene TRBV7-2; 11 bases align to TRBD2. The CDR3 consists of 17 residues. V dropped 5 bases and J dropped 5; count of bases not matched to a gene: 13. CDR1 is SGHTA and CDR2 is FQGNSA in the germline V gene. The CDR3 bases are TGTGCCAGCAGCCCTCGACTAGCGGGGACCGGGGGGGAGACCCAGTACTTC. It specifies CASSPRLAGTGGETQYF.